These 14 T cell receptor beta chains originate from one sample sequenced in a study of CD8+CD57+ T cells in acquired aplastic anemia. Template material for TCR beta VDJ and CDR3 profiling consisted of genomic DNA. TCRdb re-called the reads through MiXCR, storing one row per CDR3 protein. The sample carries 190,000 or so distinct CDR3 sequences, roughly 50% recorded once. Sequencing involved patients with CD8+CD57+ cell expansion previously shown by flow cytometry. Specimen: sorted CD4+, CD8+, or CD8+CD57+ T cells (not recorded which) from PBMCs. Receptors originate from a human donor with aplastic anemia.

The rearrangement joins TRBV10-3 to TRBJ1-1; D is perhaps TRBD1 (5 bases). V was pared by 9 bases and J by 3 bases, with 11 bases between. CDR3 size: 12 residues. The germline V gene has CDR1 ENHRY and CDR2 SYGVKD. The CDR3 reads CAISPGHTEAFF. The CDR3 DNA follows: TGTGCCATTTCCCCGGGACACACTGAAGCTTTCTTT.

To note about this clonotype: A clone one base away is much larger, so this may be a read error. The CDR3 end shows no conserved phenylalanine or tryptophan, and so a read error is likely. This rearrangement joins TRBV2 to TRBJ2-5; D may be TRBD2 (7 bases). CDR1 and CDR2 from the germline V gene are SNHLY and FYNNEI. The CDR3 is 14 amino acids. Trimming removed 6 bases at V and 3 bases at J, with 14 bases between. CDR3 in amino acids: CASSSAGAEETQYL. The CDR3, as DNA: TGTGCCAGCAGCTCCGCGGGGGCGGAAGAGACCCAGTACCTC.

The chain has TRBV29-1 and TRBJ1-2; 12 bases fit TRBD1. The CDR3 runs to 16 residues. J was trimmed by 4 bases and V by 4 bases; bases with no gene match: 10. In germline, CDR1 is SQVTM, CDR2 ANQGSEA. The CDR3 DNA reads as TGCAGCGTTGTAGGGACAGGGGGCGAACGTTTCTATGGCTACACCTTC. Its protein product is CSVVGTGGERFYGYTF.

The chain combines TRBV2 with TRBJ1-1; D is undetermined. This CDR3 has 15 residues. Trimming stripped 4 bases from V and 1 base from J, with 13 bases between. Germline V CDR1 and CDR2: SNHLY, FYNNEI. The CDR3: CASSAGNKPNTEAFF. The CDR3 DNA sequence: TGTGCCAGCAGTGCCGGGAATAAGCCGAACACTGAAGCTTTCTTT.

This clonotype was seen many times. The chain employs TRBV20-1 and TRBJ2-3, with TRBD2 matching over 8 bases. This CDR3 is built from 13 residues. Germline V gene data show CDR1 as DFQATT and CDR2 as SNEGSKA (reference sequence). The V gene end was trimmed by 4 bases and the J gene end by 1 base; junction bases not matched to a gene: 1. In DNA, the CDR3 is TGCAGTGCTACCGGGGGGGGCACAGATACGCAGTATTTT. It codes for CSATGGGTDTQYF.

This clonotype was seen a few times. The J gene is TRBJ1-4, the V gene TRBV28; D ambiguous. The V and J ends lost 3 bases and 0 bases respectively, with 11 bases between them. The CDR3 runs 16 residues. Germline V CDR1 and CDR2: MDHEN, SYDVKM. CDR3 region: CASSFRVTATNEKLFF. CDR3 DNA: TGTGCCAGCAGTTTTCGGGTAACTGCAACTAATGAAAAACTGTTTTTT.

This clonotype was detected many times. The chain employs TRBV5-1 and TRBJ2-2; 9 bases match TRBD1. Losses at the gene ends were 3 bases for V and 3 bases for J; bases not matched to a gene: 6. Germline V gene lookup returns CDR1 SGHRS and CDR2 YFSETQ. The CDR3 has 16 amino acids. In DNA, the CDR3 is TGCGCCAGCAGCTCCGCCGGGACAGGGTACACCGGGGAGCTGTTTTTT. Amino acid sequence: CASSSAGTGYTGELFF.

The genes are TRBV7-9 and TRBJ2-7; 9 bases align to TRBD1. V gave up 5 bases and J gave up 3 bases; unmatched junction bases: 2. The CDR3 spans 13 residues. Germline V gives CDR1 SEHNR, CDR2 FQNEAQ (reference sequence). As DNA, the CDR3 is TGTGCCAGCAGCCCGGACAGGGGCTACGAGCAGTACTTC. It yields the protein CASSPDRGYEQYF.

This clonotype was picked up many times. The CDR3 loop is CASSLQGNTGELFF. The CDR3 DNA reads as TGTGCCAGCAGCCTACAGGGGAACACCGGGGAGCTGTTTTTT. V and J are TRBV5-6 and TRBJ2-2; weak D call: TRBD1 (6 bases). Trimming stripped 4 bases from V and 1 base from J, with 8 bases between. CDR3 length equals 14 residues. Germline CDR1 and CDR2: SGHDT and YYEEEE.

The genes are TRBV15 and TRBJ2-5; D tentatively reads TRBD1 or TRBD2 (6 bases each). The DNA matches TRBJ2-7 better at its end, which makes the J call doubtful. Germline V lookup: CDR1 LNHNV, CDR2 YYDKDF (reference sequence). This CDR3 has 13 amino acids. The CDR3: CATGWGAGYEQYF. The CDR3 coding sequence is TGTGCCACCGGGTGGGGGGCGGGTTACGAGCAGTACTTC.

The chain is built from TRBV19 and TRBJ2-7; 9 bases agree with TRBD1. The CDR3 spans 16 residues. Germline CDR1 reads LNHDA; CDR2 reads SQIVND (reference sequence). V lost 1 base and J lost 2; bases outside the gene matches: 6. In DNA form, the CDR3 reads TGTGCCAGTAGTATAGGATGGAGACAGGGGGCCTACGAGCAGTACTTC. As protein: CASSIGWRQGAYEQYF. Filled out from reference TRBV19 and TRBJ2-7, the complete variable domain reads DGGITQSPKYLFRKEGQNVTLSCEQNLNHDAMYWYRQDPGQGLRLIYYSQIVNDFQKGDIAEGYSVSREKKESFPLTVTSAQKNPTAFYLCASSIGWRQGAYEQYFGPGTRLTVT.

The chain joins TRBV5-4 to TRBJ2-5; possibly TRBD1 or TRBD2 for D (5 bases each). V lost 2 bases and J lost 5, with 10 bases in between. CDR3 size: 13 residues. Germline V CDR1 and CDR2: SGHNT, YYREEE (reference sequence). In DNA form, the CDR3 reads TGTGCCAGCAGCTTCATGGGACCGGAGACCCAGTACTTC. Protein: CASSFMGPETQYF. The variable domain in full, completed from reference TRBV5-4 and TRBJ2-5, reads ETGVTQSPTHLIKTRGQQVTLRCSSQSGHNTVSWYQQALGQGPQFIFQYYREEENGRGNFPPRFSGLQFPNYSSELNVNALELDDSALYLCASSFMGPETQYFGPGTRLLVL.

The CDR3 loop reads CASSIGTASYEQYF. The CDR3 DNA sequence: TGTGCCAGTAGTATTGGGACGGCTTCCTACGAGCAGTACTTC. The chain couples TRBV19 to TRBJ2-7; D possibly matches TRBD1 or TRBD2 (5 bases each). Per germline, CDR1 LNHDA and CDR2 SQIVND (reference sequence). V lost 3 bases to trimming and J lost 1 base, with 10 bases between them. The length of the CDR3 is 14 residues.

In this sample, this clonotype turned up a few times. The rearrangement links TRBV7-2 to TRBJ2-5; D not certain. The CDR3 spans 12 residues. V lost 1 base, J lost 5 bases, and 5 bases lay in between. Germline CDR1 reads SGHTA; CDR2 reads FQGNSA. The CDR3 protein is CASSLGWETQYF. The CDR3 DNA follows: TGTGCCAGCAGCTTAGGTTGGGAGACCCAGTACTTC.